A few counts support the clone carrying this T cell receptor beta chain. Antigen unknown. The whole isolated RNA underwent reverse transcription, so sequencing captured expressed TCRB transcripts. Generated by immunoSEQ multiplex PCR, the TCRdb table keeps only in-frame clones and is missing some. Of about 160,000 clones in the sample, roughly 8% were seen once. The CDR3 totals 15 residues. Germline assignment: CDR1 MDHEN and CDR2 SYDVKM. V was pared by 4 bases and J by 8 bases, with 10 bases of the junction left unmatched. These data are taken from a study of beta chain features in type 1 diabetes. General study results and limits: A possible short-template PCR bias applies equally to patients and controls. Shorter TCRB CDR3s, moderately but significantly so, marked every one of the four CD4+ subsets in Type 1 diabetes patients.

This TCR came from a woman between 18 and 29 years old with type 1 diabetes. The source material was central memory CD4+ T cells from blood. V gene TRBV28 combines with J gene TRBJ2-3; TRBD2 matches at 9 bases. CDR3 loop: CASSSPSGTYTTQYF. In DNA form, the CDR3 reads TGTGCCAGCAGTTCCCCTAGCGGGACGTACACTACGCAGTATTTT.